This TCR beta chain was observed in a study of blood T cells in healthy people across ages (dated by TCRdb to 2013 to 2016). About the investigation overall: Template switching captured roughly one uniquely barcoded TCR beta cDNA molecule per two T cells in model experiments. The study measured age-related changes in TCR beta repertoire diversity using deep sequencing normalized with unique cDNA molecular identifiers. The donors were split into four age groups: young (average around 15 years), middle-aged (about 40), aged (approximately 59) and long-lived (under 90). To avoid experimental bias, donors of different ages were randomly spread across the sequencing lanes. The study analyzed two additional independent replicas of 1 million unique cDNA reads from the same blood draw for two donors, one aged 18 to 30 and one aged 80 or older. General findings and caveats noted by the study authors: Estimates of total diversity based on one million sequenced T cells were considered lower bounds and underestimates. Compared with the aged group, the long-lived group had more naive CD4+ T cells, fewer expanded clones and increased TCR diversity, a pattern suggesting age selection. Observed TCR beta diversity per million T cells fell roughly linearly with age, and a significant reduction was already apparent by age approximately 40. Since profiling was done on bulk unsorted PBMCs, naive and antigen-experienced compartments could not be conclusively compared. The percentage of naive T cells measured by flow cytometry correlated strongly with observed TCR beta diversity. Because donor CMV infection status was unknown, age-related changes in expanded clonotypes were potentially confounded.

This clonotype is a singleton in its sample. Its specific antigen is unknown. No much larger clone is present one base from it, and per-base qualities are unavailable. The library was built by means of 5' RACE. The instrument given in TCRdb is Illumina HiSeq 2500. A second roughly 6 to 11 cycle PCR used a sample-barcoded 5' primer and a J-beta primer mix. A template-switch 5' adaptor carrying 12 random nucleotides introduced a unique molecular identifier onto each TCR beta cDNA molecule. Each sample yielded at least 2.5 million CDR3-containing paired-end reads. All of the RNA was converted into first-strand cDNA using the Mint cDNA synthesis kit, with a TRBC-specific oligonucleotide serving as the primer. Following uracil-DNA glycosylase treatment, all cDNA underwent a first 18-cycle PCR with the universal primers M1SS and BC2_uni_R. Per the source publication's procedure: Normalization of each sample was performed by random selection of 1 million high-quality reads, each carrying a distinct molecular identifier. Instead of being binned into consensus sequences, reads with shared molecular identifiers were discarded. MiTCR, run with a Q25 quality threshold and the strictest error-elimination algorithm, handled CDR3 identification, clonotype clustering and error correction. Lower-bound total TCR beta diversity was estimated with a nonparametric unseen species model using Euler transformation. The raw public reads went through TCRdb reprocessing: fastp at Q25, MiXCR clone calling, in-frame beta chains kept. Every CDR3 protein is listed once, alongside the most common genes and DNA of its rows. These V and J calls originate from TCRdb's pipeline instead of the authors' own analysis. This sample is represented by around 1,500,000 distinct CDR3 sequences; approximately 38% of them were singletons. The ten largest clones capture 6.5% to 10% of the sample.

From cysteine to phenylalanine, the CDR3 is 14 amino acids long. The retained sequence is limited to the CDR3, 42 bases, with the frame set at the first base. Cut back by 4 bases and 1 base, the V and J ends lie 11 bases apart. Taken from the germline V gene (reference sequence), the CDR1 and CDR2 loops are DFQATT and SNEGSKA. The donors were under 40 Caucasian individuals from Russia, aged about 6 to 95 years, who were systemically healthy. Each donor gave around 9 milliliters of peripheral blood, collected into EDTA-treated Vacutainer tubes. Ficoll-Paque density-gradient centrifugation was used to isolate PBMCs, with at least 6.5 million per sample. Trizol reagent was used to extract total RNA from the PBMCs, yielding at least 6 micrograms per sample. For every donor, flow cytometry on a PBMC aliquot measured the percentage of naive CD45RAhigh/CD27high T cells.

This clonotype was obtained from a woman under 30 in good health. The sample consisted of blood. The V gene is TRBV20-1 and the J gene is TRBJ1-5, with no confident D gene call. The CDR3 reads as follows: CSAMATGSNQPQHF. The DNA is TGCAGTGCTATGGCCACCGGGAGCAATCAGCCCCAGCATTTT.